The TCR beta chain under discussion was sequenced for a study of glioma-infiltrating T cells (dated by TCRdb to 2016 to 2018). Study-level background: Glioma tissue, non-neoplastic brain tissue and matched peripheral blood mononuclear cells were used as sources from which TCR alpha- and beta-chain repertoires were sequenced. To gauge divergence between tissue and blood T-cell populations, every tissue-infiltrating repertoire was compared against the peripheral blood repertoire from the same patient. Three low-grade glioma patients, several primary glioblastoma patients, and three non-glioma patients who contributed non-neoplastic brain tissue made up the paired cohort. Overall study results and their limits: Group comparisons rested on small numbers: three non-neoplastic, three low-grade glioma and fewer than ten glioblastoma patients. Only a very small number of CDR3 sequences turned up in both tissue and blood, a result put down to high CDR3 diversity combined with limited sampling. In non-neoplastic patients, VJ-independent divergence between tissue and blood fell below expectation, whereas in all gliomas, and especially in low-grade gliomas, the divergence rose above expectation.

Ends trimmed: V by 6 bases, J by 6 bases; bases unmatched to a gene: 8. The germline V gene (reference sequence) provides CDR1 LNHDA and CDR2 SQIVND. Taken from cysteine to phenylalanine, the CDR3 has 15 residues. Just the 45-base CDR3 DNA is kept, in frame starting at base 1. To note about this clonotype: Its antigen target is currently unknown. Per-base qualities were not stored, and no clone one base away is much larger.

TCR alpha and beta CDR3 regions were amplified with the iRepertoire nested amplicon-rescue multiplex PCR (arm-PCR) platform from RNA. The input for one-step reverse transcription and amplification was roughly 100-400 ng of tissue mRNA or PBMC total RNA. Following bead purification, Illumina adapters were added by a secondary multiplex PCR, and libraries between 200 and 400 bp were gel-purified. Demultiplexing relied on internal 6-nucleotide barcodes carried by the libraries. Sequencing of libraries was performed on an Illumina MiSeq with 2x220 or 2x250 nucleotide paired-end reads. The original methods were these. Paired reads were merged using FLASH 1.2.11 and were aligned to the GRCh37 human genome using BWA-MEM, after which TRA and TRB reads were extracted. V and J assignment used an IMGT-derived reference of cassette sequences and CDR3 motifs that included pseudogenes. Three-frame translation of reads was performed, and productive CDR3s were defined as those with a C...FGXG motif and no stop codons. Clonotypes were defined as unique combinations of V-J cassette pair and CDR3 amino acid sequence. Hamming distance filtering was applied to reads, with thresholds set by the sequence error rate of each sample in mapped regions. Using fastp trimming at Q25 and MiXCR clonotype assembly, TCRdb reanalyzed the public sequencing data and kept in-frame beta chains. Records with the same CDR3 protein are collapsed into one entry carrying the most frequent genes and DNA. The V and J calls here are based on TCRdb, not the publication. The sample records around 190,000 distinct CDR3 sequences, roughly 32% of which are singletons. The ten largest clones add up to around 21% of the sample.

The sequencing input was glioma tissue, nonneoplastic brain tissue, or PBMCs (not recorded which). This receptor chain uses TRBV19 and TRBJ2-1, and TRBD2 matches 10 of the central bases. This receptor was taken from a human donor with low-grade glioma or glioblastoma, undergoing nonglioma brain surgery, or in good health (not recorded which). The base sequence is TGTGCCAGTAGACCTACTAGCGGGAAGGTCAATGAGCAGTTCTTC. Its protein is CASRPTSGKVNEQFF.